The text below deals with one T cell receptor (beta chain). Its antigen is not identified. All the donors were Caucasian adults who lived in Nashville, Tennessee. Assay: immunoSEQ multiplex PCR; the TCRdb copy retains only in-frame clones and omits some. The sample records fewer than 1.4 million clones, about 84% being singletons. This record comes from a study of shared clonotypes between healthy human individuals. Whole-study results and caveats: Naive CD4 clonotype sharing across several donors was 4% to 5.5%. Clonotypes shared by all four sorted-subset donors had higher generation probabilities than non-shared clonotypes.

Germline CDR1 and CDR2: SGHRS and YFSETQ. This CDR3 is built from 17 residues. V shed 7 bases and J 5 bases; nucleotides not matched to a gene: 17. The rearrangement joins TRBV5-1 to TRBJ2-1; 8 nucleotides align to TRBD2. The source is a man aged 18 to 29 in good health. Some clones in this sample may be carry-over from other donors' samples. The sequenced material came from memory CD4+ T cells from PBMCs. Subset here: CD45RA-negative fraction. The CDR3 protein is CASGPALSGRSHNEQFF. The CDR3 DNA reads as TGCGCCAGCGGCCCTGCCCTAAGCGGGAGATCCCACAATGAGCAGTTCTTC.